This TCR beta chain was retrieved from a study of blood T cells in healthy people across ages. Trimming took off 0 bases at V and 6 bases at J, with 9 bases between the two ends. The length of the CDR3 is 13 residues. From germline, CDR1 is MNHEY and CDR2 SVGAGI. Sample-barcoded 5' priming and a J-beta primer mix drove a second PCR of roughly 6 to 12 cycles. From the 5' RACE reads, TCRdb called clonotypes with MiXCR, one entry per CDR3 protein. The table records roughly 720,000 distinct CDR3 sequences, about 55% of them present only once. This clonotype was observed a few times. The source material was blood. This chain connects TRBV6-5 to TRBJ2-7; D may be TRBD1 or TRBD2 (5 bases each). This clonotype originated in a man older than 75 in good health. CDR3 sequence reads: CASSYSTGAEQYF. The CDR3 DNA follows: TGTGCCAGCAGTTACTCGACCGGGGCCGAGCAGTACTTC.